This TCR beta chain was identified during a study of T cell responses to AZD1222 COVID-19 vaccine. Study results and limitations: The study identified only five to seven AZD1222 recipients as seropositive at baseline.

TCRdb's copy holds only in-frame clones and misses some; the assay was immunoSEQ multiplex PCR. Among roughly 120,000 clones, around 93% were seen once, and the ten largest hold around 3%. Germline CDR1 LNHDA, CDR2 SQIVND (reference sequence). Trimming left V 3 bases short and J 6 bases short, with 14 bases between. The CDR3 is 14 residues long. In regard to this clone: Antigen specificity is unknown.

Sequenced here: peripheral blood, sampled 28 days after the second AZD1222 dose. This receptor was obtained from an adult who received the AZD1222 COVID-19 vaccine. The chain combines TRBV19 with TRBJ1-2; D is ambiguous. The CDR3 protein is CASSILAEVNGYTF. For the CDR3, the DNA is TGTGCCAGTAGTATCCTAGCCGAAGTCAATGGCTACACCTTC.